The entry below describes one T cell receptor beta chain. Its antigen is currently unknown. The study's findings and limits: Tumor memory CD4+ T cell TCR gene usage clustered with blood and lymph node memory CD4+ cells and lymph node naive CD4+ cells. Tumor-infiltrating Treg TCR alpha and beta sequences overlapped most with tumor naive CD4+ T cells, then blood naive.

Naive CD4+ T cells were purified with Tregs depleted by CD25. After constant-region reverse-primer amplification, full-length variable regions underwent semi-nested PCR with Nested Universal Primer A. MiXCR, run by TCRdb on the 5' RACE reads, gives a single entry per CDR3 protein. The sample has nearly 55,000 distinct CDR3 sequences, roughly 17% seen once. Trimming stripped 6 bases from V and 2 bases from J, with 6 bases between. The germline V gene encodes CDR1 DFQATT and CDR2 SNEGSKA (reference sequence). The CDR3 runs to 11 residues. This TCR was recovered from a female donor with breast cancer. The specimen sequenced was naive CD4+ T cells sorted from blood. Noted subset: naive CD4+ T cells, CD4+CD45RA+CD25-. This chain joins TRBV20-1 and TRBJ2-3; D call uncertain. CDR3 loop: CSAPLTDTQYF. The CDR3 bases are TGCAGTGCCCCCCTCACAGATACGCAGTATTTT.